The clone carrying this T cell receptor beta chain was found a few times. Its antigen remains unidentified. Sequenced by immunoSEQ multiplex PCR; TCRdb stores in-frame clones only, minus some. The top ten hold 2.4% of the sample, which has around 54,000 clones, roughly 76% seen once. This record comes from a study of vaccination effects on CD4 cells after COVID-19. Germline CDR1 MNHEY, CDR2 SVGAGI. The CDR3 spans 13 residues. V gave up 4 bases and J gave up 11 bases; unmatched junction bases: 6. Under the ViraFEST assay, PBMC were stimulated with viral peptide pools so that antigen-specific CD4+ T cells expanded. Sequencing was performed afterwards. At the end of 10 days of culture, CD4+ T cells were isolated. On day 3 and again on day 7, half the medium was replaced with IL-2 medium.

The sequence was collected from a human donor who received a COVID-19 vaccine. This chain joins TRBV6-5 and TRBJ1-2, with 11 bases lining up with TRBD1. Sample: CD4+ T cells from PBMCs cultured with HCoV-229E spike peptides, taken before COVID-19 vaccination. CDR3 amino acids: CASSFGQGAAYTF. The CDR3 region has the DNA TGTGCCAGCAGTTTCGGACAGGGGGCTGCGTACACCTTC.